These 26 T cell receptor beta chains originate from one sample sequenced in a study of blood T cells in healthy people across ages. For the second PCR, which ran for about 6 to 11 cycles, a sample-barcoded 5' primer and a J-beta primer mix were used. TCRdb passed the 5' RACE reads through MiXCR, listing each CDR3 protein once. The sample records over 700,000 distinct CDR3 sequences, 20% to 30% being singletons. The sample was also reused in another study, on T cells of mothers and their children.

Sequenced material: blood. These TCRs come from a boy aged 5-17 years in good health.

CDR3 in DNA: TGTGCCAGCAGCCGTGACTCCGGGGGCCAGGCCTACGAGCAGTACTTC. This sequence encodes CASSRDSGGQAYEQYF. The chain employs TRBV7-9 and TRBJ2-7; the D call may be TRBD1 or TRBD2 (6 bases each). V lost 5 bases to trimming and J lost 2 bases, with 19 bases between them. CDR3 length: 16 amino acids. The germline gives CDR1 SEHNR, CDR2 FQNEAQ (reference sequence). Using reference TRBV7-9 and TRBJ2-7 for the parts outside the CDR3, the full variable domain is DTGVSQNPRHKITKRGQNVTFRCDPISEHNRLYWYRQTLGQGPEFLTYFQNEAQLEKSRLLSDRFSAERPKGSFSTLEIQRTEQGDSAMYLCASSRDSGGQAYEQYFGPGTRLTVT.

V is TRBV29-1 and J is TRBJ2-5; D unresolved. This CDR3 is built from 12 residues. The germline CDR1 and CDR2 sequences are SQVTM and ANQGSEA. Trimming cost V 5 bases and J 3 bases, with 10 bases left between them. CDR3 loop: CSVTGYEETQYF. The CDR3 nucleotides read TGCAGCGTTACGGGCTACGAAGAGACCCAGTACTTC.

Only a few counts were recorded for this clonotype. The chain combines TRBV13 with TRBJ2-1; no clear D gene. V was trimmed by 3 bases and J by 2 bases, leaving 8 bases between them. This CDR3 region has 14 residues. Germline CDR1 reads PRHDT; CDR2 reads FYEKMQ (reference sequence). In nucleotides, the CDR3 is TGTGCCAGCAGCTTTTTGTGGGCCTACAATGAGCAGTTCTTC. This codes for CASSFLWAYNEQFF.

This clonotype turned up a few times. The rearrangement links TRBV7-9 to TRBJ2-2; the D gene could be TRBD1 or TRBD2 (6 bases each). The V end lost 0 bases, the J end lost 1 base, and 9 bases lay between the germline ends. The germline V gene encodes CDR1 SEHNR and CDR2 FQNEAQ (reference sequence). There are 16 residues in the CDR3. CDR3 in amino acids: CASSLAGGRNTGELFF. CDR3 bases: TGTGCCAGCAGCTTAGCGGGGGGCAGGAACACCGGGGAGCTGTTTTTT. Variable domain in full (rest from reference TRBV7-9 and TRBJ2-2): DTGVSQNPRHKITKRGQNVTFRCDPISEHNRLYWYRQTLGQGPEFLTYFQNEAQLEKSRLLSDRFSAERPKGSFSTLEIQRTEQGDSAMYLCASSLAGGRNTGELFFGEGSRLTVL.

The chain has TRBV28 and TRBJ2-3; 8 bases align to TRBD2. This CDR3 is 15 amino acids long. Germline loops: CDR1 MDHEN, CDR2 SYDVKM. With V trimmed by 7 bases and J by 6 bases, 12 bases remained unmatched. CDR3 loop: CASIVRGGAWDTQYF. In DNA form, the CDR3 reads TGTGCCAGCATTGTACGGGGGGGGGCATGGGATACGCAGTATTTT. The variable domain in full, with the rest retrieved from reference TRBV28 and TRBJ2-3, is DVKVTQSSRYLVKRTGEKVFLECVQDMDHENMFWYRQDPGLGLRLIYFSYDVKMKEKGDIPEGYSVSREKKERFSLILESASTNQTSMYLCASIVRGGAWDTQYFGPGTRLTVL.

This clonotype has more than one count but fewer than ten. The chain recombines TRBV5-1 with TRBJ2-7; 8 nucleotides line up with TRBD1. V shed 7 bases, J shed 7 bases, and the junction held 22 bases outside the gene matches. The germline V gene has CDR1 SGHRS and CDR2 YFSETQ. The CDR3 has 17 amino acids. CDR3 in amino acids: CASGLESRTGRSWEQYF. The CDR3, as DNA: TGCGCCAGCGGCCTCGAATCCAGGACAGGGAGGTCGTGGGAGCAGTACTTC.

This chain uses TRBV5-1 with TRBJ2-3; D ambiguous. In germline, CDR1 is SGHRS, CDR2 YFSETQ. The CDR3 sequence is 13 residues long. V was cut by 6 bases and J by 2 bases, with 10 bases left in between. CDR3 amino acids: CASTTGPTDTQYF. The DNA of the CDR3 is TGCGCCAGCACGACGGGCCCCACAGATACGCAGTATTTT.

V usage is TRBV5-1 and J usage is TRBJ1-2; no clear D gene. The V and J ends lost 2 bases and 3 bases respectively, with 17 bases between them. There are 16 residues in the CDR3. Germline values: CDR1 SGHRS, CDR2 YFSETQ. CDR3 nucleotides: TGCGCCAGCAGCTTTGGCCCTGTCGGGGATTACTATGGCTACACCTTC. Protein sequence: CASSFGPVGDYYGYTF.

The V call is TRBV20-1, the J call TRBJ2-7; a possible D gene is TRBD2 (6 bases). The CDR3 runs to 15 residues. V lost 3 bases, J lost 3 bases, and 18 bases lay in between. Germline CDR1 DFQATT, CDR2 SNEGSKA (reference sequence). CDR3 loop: CSARGSSGVSYEQYF. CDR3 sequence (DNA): TGCAGTGCTAGGGGATCATCGGGAGTTAGCTACGAGCAGTACTTC.

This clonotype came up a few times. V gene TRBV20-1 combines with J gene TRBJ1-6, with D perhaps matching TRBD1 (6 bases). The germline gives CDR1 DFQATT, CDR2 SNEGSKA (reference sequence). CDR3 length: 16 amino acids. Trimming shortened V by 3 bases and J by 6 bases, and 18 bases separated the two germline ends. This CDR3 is CSARMWGAEVNSPLHF. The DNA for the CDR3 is TGCAGTGCTAGGATGTGGGGGGCAGAAGTTAATTCACCCCTCCACTTT.

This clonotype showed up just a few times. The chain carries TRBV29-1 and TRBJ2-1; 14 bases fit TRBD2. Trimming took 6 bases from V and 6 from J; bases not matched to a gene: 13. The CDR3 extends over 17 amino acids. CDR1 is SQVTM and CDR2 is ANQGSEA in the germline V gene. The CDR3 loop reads CSVTPGTSGSYRNEQFF. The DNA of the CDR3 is TGCAGCGTAACCCCAGGGACTAGCGGGAGTTATCGCAATGAGCAGTTCTTC.

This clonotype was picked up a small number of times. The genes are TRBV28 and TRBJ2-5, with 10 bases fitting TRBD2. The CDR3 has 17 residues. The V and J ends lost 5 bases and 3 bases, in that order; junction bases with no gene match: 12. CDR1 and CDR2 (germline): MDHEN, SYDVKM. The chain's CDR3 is CASSLFLGTSVEETQYF. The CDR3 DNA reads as TGTGCCAGCAGTCTGTTCCTCGGGACTAGCGTAGAAGAGACCCAGTACTTC. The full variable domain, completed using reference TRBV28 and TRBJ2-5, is DVKVTQSSRYLVKRTGEKVFLECVQDMDHENMFWYRQDPGLGLRLIYFSYDVKMKEKGDIPEGYSVSREKKERFSLILESASTNQTSMYLCASSLFLGTSVEETQYFGPGTRLLVL.

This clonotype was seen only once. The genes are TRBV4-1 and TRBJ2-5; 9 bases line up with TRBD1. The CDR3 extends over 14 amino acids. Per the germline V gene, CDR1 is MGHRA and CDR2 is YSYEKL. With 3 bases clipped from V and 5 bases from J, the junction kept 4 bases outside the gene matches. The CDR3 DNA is TGCGCCAGCAGCCATACGACAGGGGGGGAGACCCAGTACTTC. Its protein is CASSHTTGGETQYF.

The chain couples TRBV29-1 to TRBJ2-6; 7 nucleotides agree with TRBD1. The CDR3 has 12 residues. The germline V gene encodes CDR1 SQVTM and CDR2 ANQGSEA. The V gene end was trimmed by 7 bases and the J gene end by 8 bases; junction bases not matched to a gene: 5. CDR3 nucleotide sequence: TGCAGCGCCCTACAGGGGACCAACGTCCTGACTTTC. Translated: CSALQGTNVLTF.

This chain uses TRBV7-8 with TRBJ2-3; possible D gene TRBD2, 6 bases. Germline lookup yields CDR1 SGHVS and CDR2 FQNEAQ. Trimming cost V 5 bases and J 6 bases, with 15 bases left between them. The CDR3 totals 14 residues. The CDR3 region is CASSQLTRLDTQYF. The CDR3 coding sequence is TGTGCCAGCAGCCAACTGACTAGATTGGATACGCAGTATTTT.

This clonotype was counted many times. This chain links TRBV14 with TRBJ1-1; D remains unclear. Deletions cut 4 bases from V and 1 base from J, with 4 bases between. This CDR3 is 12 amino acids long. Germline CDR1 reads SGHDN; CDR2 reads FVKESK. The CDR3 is CASSRGNTEAFF. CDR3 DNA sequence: TGTGCCAGCAGCCGGGGGAACACTGAAGCTTTCTTT.

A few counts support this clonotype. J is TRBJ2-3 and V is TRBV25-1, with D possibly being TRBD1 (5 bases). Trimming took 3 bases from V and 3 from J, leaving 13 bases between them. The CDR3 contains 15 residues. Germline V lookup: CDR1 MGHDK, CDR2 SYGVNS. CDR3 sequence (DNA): TGTGCCAGCAGTGATTCCGCAGGGATAACAGATACGCAGTATTTT. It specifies CASSDSAGITDTQYF.

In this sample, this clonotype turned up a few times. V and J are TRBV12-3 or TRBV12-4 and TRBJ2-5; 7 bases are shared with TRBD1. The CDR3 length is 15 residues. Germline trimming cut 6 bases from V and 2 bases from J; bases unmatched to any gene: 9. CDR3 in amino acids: CASRPRDSKQETQYF. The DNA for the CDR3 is TGTGCCAGCAGGCCACGGGACAGCAAACAAGAGACCCAGTACTTC.

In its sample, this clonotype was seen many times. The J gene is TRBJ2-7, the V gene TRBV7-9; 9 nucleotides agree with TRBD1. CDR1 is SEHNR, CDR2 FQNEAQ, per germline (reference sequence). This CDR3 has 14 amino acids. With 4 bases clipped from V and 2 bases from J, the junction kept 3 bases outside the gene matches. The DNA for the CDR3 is TGTGCCAGCAGCTCTCGGGACAGGGCCTACGAGCAGTACTTC. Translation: CASSSRDRAYEQYF.

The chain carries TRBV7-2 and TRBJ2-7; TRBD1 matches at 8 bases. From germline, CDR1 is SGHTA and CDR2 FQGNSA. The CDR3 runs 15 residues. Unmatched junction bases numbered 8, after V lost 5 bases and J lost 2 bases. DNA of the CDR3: TGTGCCAGCAGCCTTGGACAGGGAAACACCTACGAGCAGTACTTC. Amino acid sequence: CASSLGQGNTYEQYF.

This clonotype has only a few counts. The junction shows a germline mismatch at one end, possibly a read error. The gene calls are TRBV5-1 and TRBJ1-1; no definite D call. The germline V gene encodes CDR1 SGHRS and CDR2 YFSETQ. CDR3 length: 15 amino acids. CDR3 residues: CAGSLEESENTEAFF. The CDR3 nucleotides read TGCGCCGGCAGCTTGGAGGAGAGCGAGAACACTGAAGCTTTCTTT.

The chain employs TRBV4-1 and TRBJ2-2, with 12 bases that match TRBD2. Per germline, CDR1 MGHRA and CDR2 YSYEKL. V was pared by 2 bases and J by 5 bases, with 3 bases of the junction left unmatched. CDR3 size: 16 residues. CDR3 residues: CASSQPSGRGTGELFF. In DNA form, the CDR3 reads TGCGCCAGCAGCCAACCTAGCGGGAGGGGAACCGGGGAGCTGTTTTTT.

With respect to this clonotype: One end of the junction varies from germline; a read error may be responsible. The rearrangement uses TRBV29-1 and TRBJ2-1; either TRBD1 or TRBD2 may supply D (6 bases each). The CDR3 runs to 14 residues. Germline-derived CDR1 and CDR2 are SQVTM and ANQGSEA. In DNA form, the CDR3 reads TGCAGCGTCGAAGGGGGGCTTAAGAACAATGAGCAGTTCTTC. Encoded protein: CSVEGGLKNNEQFF.

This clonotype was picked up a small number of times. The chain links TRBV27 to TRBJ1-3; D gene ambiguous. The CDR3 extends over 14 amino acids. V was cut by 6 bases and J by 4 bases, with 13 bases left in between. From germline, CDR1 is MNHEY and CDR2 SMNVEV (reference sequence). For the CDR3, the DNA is TGTGCCAGCAGCCCCCATTCGGAAGGAAACACCATATATTTT. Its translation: CASSPHSEGNTIYF.

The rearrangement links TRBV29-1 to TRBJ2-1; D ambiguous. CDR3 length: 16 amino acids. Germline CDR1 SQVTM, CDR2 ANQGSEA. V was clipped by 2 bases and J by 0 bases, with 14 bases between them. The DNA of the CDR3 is TGCAGCGTTGAAAGGGTGGGTACCCCCTCCTACAATGAGCAGTTCTTC. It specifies CSVERVGTPSYNEQFF.

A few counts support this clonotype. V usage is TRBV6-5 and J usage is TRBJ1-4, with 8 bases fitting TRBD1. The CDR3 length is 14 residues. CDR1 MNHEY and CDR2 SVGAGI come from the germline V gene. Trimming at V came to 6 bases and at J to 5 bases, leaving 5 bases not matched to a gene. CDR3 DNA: TGTGCCAGCAGCTCGGACAGGGACAATGAAAAACTGTTTTTT. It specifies CASSSDRDNEKLFF.